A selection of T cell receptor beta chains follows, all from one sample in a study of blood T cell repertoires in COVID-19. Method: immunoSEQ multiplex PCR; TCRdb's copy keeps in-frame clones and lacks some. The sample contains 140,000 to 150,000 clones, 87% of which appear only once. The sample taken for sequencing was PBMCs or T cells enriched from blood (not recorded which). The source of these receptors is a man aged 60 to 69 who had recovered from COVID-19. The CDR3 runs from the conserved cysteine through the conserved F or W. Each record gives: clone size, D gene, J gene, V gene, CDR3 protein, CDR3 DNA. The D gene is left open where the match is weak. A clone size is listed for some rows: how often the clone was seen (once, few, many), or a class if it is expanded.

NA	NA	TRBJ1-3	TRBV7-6	CASSRAGSPGNTIYF	TGTGCCAGCAGCCGTGCTGGCAGTCCTGGAAACACCATATATTTT
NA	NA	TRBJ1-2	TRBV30	CACDRARGEGYTF	TGTGCCTGTGATCGGGCCCGGGGAGAGGGCTACACCTTC
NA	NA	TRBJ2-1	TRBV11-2	CASSLGEPSYNEQFF	TGTGCCAGCAGCTTAGGGGAGCCCTCCTACAATGAGCAGTTCTTC
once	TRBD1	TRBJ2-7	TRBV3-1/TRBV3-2	CASRRTGGDEQYF	TGTGCCAGCAGACGGACAGGGGGAGACGAGCAGTACTTC
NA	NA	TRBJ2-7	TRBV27	CASSPTGQTEQYF	TGTGCCAGCAGTCCGACAGGACAGACCGAGCAGTACTTC
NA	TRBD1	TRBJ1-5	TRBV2	CASRGQGWGQPQHF	TGTGCCAGCAGGGGACAGGGTTGGGGGCAGCCCCAGCATTTT
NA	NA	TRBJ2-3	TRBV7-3	CASSAQGVSTDTQYF	TGTGCCAGCAGCGCCCAAGGGGTTAGCACAGATACGCAGTATTTT
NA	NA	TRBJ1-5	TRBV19	CASSISLSNQPQHF	TGTGCCAGTAGTATATCCCTGAGCAATCAGCCCCAGCATTTT
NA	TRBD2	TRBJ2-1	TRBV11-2	CASSLRSSGRYNEQFF	TGTGCCAGCAGCTTACGTTCTAGCGGGAGATACAATGAGCAGTTCTTC
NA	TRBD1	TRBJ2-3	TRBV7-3	CASSFEGAADTQYF	TGTGCCAGCAGCTTTGAGGGGGCTGCAGATACGCAGTATTTT
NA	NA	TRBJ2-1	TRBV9	CASSVGSPGSEQFF	TGTGCCAGCAGCGTAGGGTCCCCTGGGAGTGAGCAGTTCTTC
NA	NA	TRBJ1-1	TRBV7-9	CASSLVGRPIGMNTEAFF	TGTGCCAGCAGCTTAGTGGGCAGGCCGATCGGAATGAACACTGAAGCTTTCTTT
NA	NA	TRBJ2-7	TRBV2	CASSEAFTYEQYF	TGTGCCAGCAGTGAGGCTTTTACCTACGAGCAGTACTTC
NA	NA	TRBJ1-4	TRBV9	CASSVGAGNEKLFF	TGTGCCAGCAGCGTAGGGGCAGGTAATGAAAAACTGTTTTTT
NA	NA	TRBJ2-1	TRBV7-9	CASSFGVNEQFF	TGTGCCAGCAGCTTCGGGGTCAATGAGCAGTTCTTC
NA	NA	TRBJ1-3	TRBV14	CASSLNRNTIYF	TGTGCCAGCAGCCTAAATCGGAACACCATATATTTT
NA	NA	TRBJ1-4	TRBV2	CASSEGLQSNEKLFF	TGTGCCAGCAGTGAAGGGCTGCAATCTAATGAAAAACTGTTTTTT
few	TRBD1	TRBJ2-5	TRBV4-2	CASSQEGQDQETQYF	TGTGCCAGCAGCCAAGAGGGACAGGACCAAGAGACCCAGTACTTC
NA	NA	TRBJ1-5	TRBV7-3	CASSLQANQPQHF	TGTGCCAGCAGCTTACAGGCTAATCAGCCCCAGCATTTT
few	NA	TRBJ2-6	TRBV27	CASSEGAGANVLTF	TGTGCCAGCAGCGAGGGGGCTGGGGCCAACGTCCTGACTTTC
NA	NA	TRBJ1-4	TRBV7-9	CASSLAGLGEKLFF	TGTGCCAGCAGCCTAGCGGGGCTAGGAGAAAAACTGTTTTTT
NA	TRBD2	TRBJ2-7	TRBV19	CASSMFLAGNYEQYF	TGTGCCAGTAGTATGTTTCTAGCGGGAAACTACGAGCAGTACTTC
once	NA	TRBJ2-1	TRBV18	CASSALGGALDEQFF	TGTGCCAGCTCGGCTCTGGGTGGGGCTCTTGATGAGCAGTTCTTC
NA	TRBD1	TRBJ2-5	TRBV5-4	CASIQGETQYF	TGTGCCAGCATACAGGGGGAGACCCAGTACTTC
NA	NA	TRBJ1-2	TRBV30	CAWSVMPGGGGGYTF	TGTGCCTGGAGTGTAATGCCGGGAGGGGGGGGTGGCTACACCTTC
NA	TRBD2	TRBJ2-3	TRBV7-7	CASSLGTSGTDTQYF	TGTGCTAGCAGCTTAGGGACTAGCGGCACAGATACGCAGTATTTT
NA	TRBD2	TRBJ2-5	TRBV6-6	CASSLPLAGRETQYF	TGTGCCAGCAGCCTTCCACTAGCGGGTAGAGAGACCCAGTACTTC
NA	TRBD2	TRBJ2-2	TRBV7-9	CASSGREGVTGELFF	TGTGCCAGCAGCGGCCGGGAGGGGGTCACCGGGGAGCTGTTTTTT
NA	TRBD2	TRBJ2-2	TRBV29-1	CSVQTGLNTGELFF	TGCAGCGTTCAAACGGGACTAAACACCGGGGAGCTGTTTTTT
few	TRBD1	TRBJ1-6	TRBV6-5	CASGKRGQVNSPLHF	TGTGCCAGCGGTAAGAGGGGACAGGTGAATTCACCCCTCCACTTT
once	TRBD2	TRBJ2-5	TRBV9	CASSPGLAGEGETQYF	TGTGCCAGCAGCCCAGGACTAGCGGGAGAAGGGGAGACCCAGTACTTC
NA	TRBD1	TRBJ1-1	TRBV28	CASSRPGQGLTNTEAFF	TGTGCCAGCAGCCGACCGGGACAGGGTTTAACGAACACTGAAGCTTTCTTT
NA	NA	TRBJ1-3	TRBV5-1	CASSLSGSGNTIYF	TGCGCCAGCAGCTTGTCCGGTTCTGGAAACACCATATATTTT
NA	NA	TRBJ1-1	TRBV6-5	CASSTRFGGGTEAFF	TGTGCCAGCAGCACAAGATTCGGGGGGGGTACTGAAGCTTTCTTT
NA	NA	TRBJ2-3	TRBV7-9	CASQRGAGRWTQYF	TGTGCCAGCCAAAGAGGGGCGGGGCGGTGGACGCAGTATTTT
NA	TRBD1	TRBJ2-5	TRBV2	CASKTGSETQYF	TGTGCCAGCAAGACAGGGAGTGAGACCCAGTACTTC
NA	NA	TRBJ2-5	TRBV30	CAWSGAGRLKTQYF	TGTGCCTGGAGTGGAGCGGGTCGACTCAAGACCCAGTACTTC
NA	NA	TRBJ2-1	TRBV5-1	CASSQISTSTSSYNEQFF	TGCGCCAGCAGCCAAATCTCAACCTCGACAAGCTCCTACAATGAGCAGTTCTTC
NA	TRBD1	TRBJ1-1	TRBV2	CASVHGQGTNTEAFF	TGTGCCAGCGTCCATGGACAGGGAACCAACACTGAAGCTTTCTTT
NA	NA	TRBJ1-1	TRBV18	CASSPVGSDSEAFF	TGTGCCAGCTCACCCGTCGGATCCGACAGTGAAGCTTTCTTT
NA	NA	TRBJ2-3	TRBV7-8	CASSPQGKLADTQYF	TGTGCCAGCAGCCCGCAGGGAAAGTTGGCAGATACGCAGTATTTT
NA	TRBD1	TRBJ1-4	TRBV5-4	CASSVDRVGANEKLFF	TGTGCCAGCAGCGTCGACAGGGTGGGAGCTAATGAAAAACTGTTTTTT
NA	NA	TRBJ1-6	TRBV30	CAWSVTGRNSPLHF	TGTGCCTGGAGTGTGACGGGAAGAAATTCACCCCTCCACTTT
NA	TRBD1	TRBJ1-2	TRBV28	CASSLRQGYYGYTF	TGTGCCAGCAGTTTAAGACAGGGCTACTATGGCTACACCTTC
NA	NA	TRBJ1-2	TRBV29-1	CSVPTGRLEGYTF	TGCAGCGTTCCGACAGGTCGTCTTGAGGGCTACACCTTC
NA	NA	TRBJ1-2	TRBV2	CASSEEEAGPGTF	TGTGCCAGCAGTGAAGAAGAGGCGGGTCCTGGCACCTTC
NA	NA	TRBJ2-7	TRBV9	CASSVTHKGDKQYF	TGTGCCAGCAGCGTTACACATAAGGGGGACAAGCAGTACTTC
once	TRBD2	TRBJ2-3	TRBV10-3	CATAGTSGVVDTQYF	TGTGCCACGGCGGGAACTAGCGGGGTGGTAGATACGCAGTATTTT